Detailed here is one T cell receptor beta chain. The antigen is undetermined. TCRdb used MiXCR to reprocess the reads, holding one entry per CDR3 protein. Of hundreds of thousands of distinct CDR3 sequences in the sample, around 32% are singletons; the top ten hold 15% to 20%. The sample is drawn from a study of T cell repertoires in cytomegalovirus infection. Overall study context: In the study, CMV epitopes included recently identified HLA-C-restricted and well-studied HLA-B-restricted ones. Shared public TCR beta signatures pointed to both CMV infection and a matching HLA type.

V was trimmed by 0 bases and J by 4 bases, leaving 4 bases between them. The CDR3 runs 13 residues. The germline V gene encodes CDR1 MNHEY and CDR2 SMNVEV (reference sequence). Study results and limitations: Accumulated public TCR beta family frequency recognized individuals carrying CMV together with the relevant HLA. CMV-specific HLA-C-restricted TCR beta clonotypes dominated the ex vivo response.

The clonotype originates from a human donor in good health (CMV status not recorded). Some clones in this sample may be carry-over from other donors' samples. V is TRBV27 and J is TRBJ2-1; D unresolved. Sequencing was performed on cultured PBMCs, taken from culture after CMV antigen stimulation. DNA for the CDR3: TGTGCCAGCAGTTTATCAGAGTACAATGAGCAGTTCTTC. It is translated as CASSLSEYNEQFF.